One sample yielded the 14 T cell receptor beta chains listed below, sequenced in a study of blood T cells in healthy people across ages. A second about 7 to 11 cycle PCR used barcoded and J-beta primers. MiXCR, run by TCRdb on the 5' RACE reads, gives a single entry per CDR3 protein. This sample carries around 670,000 distinct CDR3 sequences, roughly 31% of them seen once, and the ten largest clones take 15% to 19%. Input material: blood. Receptors were obtained from a woman of 80 years or more in good health.

This clonotype was recorded at least ten times. The chain couples TRBV20-1 to TRBJ2-5; tentative D call: TRBD2 (7 bases). The germline CDR1 and CDR2 sequences are DFQATT and SNEGSKA (reference sequence). The V gene lost 5 bases and the J gene lost 1 base, with 17 bases spanning the gap. The CDR3 extends over 15 amino acids. The CDR3 here is CSAVPPGGRQETQYF. CDR3 nucleotides: TGCAGTGCTGTTCCCCCCGGGGGGCGCCAAGAGACCCAGTACTTC.

This clonotype occurred many times. This chain uses TRBV11-2 with TRBJ2-1; D uncertain. V lost 0 bases and J lost 7, with 10 bases in between. Germline assignment: CDR1 SGHAT and CDR2 FQNNGV. The CDR3 sequence is 14 residues long. CDR3 nucleotide sequence: TGTGCCAGCAGCTTAGAAATGATAGCTAATGAGCAGTTCTTC. It yields the protein CASSLEMIANEQFF. The whole variable domain, remainder taken from reference TRBV11-2 and TRBJ2-1, is EAGVAQSPRYKIIEKRQSVAFWCNPISGHATLYWYQQILGQGPKLLIQFQNNGVVDDSQLPKDRFSAERLKGVDSTLKIQPAKLEDSAVYLCASSLEMIANEQFFGPGTRLTVL.

The chain is built from TRBV7-9 and TRBJ2-2; tentative D call: TRBD2 (6 bases). Trimming removed 5 bases at V and 1 base at J, with 11 bases between. The CDR3 spans 15 residues. Germline CDR1 SEHNR, CDR2 FQNEAQ (reference sequence). As DNA, the CDR3 is TGTGCCAGCAGCCCCTTGCGGGGGAACACCGGGGAGCTGTTTTTT. It translates to CASSPLRGNTGELFF.

This clonotype was detected ten times or more. The chain recombines TRBV5-5 with TRBJ2-7; 10 bases agree with TRBD1. Per germline, CDR1 SGHKS and CDR2 YYEKEE (reference sequence). This CDR3 spans 15 amino acids. V trimming: 4 bases; J trimming: 2 bases; junction bases outside the gene matches: 6. The CDR3 region is CASSPDRGLTYEQYF. The CDR3 DNA is TGTGCCAGCAGCCCCGACAGGGGGCTAACCTACGAGCAGTACTTC.

CDR3 residues: CATQRGASYNEQFF. The CDR3 DNA sequence: TGTGCCACCCAGCGGGGGGCGTCCTACAATGAGCAGTTCTTC. This rearrangement joins TRBV24-1 to TRBJ2-1; 9 positions agree with TRBD2. Trimming cost V 9 bases and J 1 base; bases outside gene matches: 3. From germline, CDR1 is KGHDR and CDR2 SFDVKD. The CDR3 consists of 14 residues.

Many counts were recorded for this clonotype. The gene calls are TRBV15 and TRBJ2-1; D might be TRBD2 (6 bases). This CDR3 contains 13 residues. Germline CDR1 reads LNHNV; CDR2 reads YYDKDF (reference sequence). V dropped 5 bases and J dropped 9 bases, with 14 bases sitting between them. CDR3 protein: CATSLGTGGEQFF. CDR3 sequence (DNA): TGTGCCACCAGCCTAGGGACTGGCGGTGAGCAGTTCTTC.

V and J are TRBV5-1 and TRBJ2-2, with D perhaps matching TRBD2 (6 bases). The CDR3 covers 17 residues. Trimming cost V 4 bases and J 0 bases, with 16 bases left between them. CDR1 is SGHRS, CDR2 YFSETQ, per germline. The CDR3 spells CASSPSRGSSNTGELFF. The CDR3 bases are TGCGCCAGCAGCCCGTCGCGGGGCTCCTCGAACACCGGGGAGCTGTTTTTT. Full variable domain (remainder filled in from reference TRBV5-1 and TRBJ2-2): KAGVTQTPRYLIKTRGQQVTLSCSPISGHRSVSWYQQTPGQGLQFLFEYFSETQRNKGNFPGRFSGRQFSNSRSEMNVSTLELGDSALYLCASSPSRGSSNTGELFFGEGSRLTVL.

This clonotype has ten or more counts. This chain uses TRBV4-2 with TRBJ2-1; maybe TRBD2 (7 bases). Germline CDR1 is LGHNA and CDR2 is YNFKEQ. This CDR3 has 16 amino acids. Trimming left V 0 bases short and J 6 bases short, with 15 bases between. CDR3 sequence reads: CASSQDRGGLGNEQFF. Written as DNA, the CDR3 is TGTGCCAGCAGCCAAGATAGGGGGGGCCTGGGCAATGAGCAGTTCTTC.

The chain has TRBV7-9 and TRBJ1-1; D possibly corresponds to TRBD1 (6 bases). This CDR3 region has 14 residues. Deletions cut 2 bases from V and 5 bases from J, with 12 bases between. Germline CDR1 and CDR2: SEHNR and FQNEAQ (reference sequence). Here the CDR3 reads CASSLRDTDTEAFF. CDR3 coding DNA: TGTGCCAGCAGCTTAAGGGACACAGATACTGAAGCTTTCTTT. Full variable domain (rest looked up from reference TRBV7-9 and TRBJ1-1): DTGVSQNPRHKITKRGQNVTFRCDPISEHNRLYWYRQTLGQGPEFLTYFQNEAQLEKSRLLSDRFSAERPKGSFSTLEIQRTEQGDSAMYLCASSLRDTDTEAFFGQGTRLTVV.

This rearrangement joins TRBV20-1 to TRBJ2-7; 8 nucleotides agree with TRBD1. The V segment lost 5 bases and the J segment 2 bases; nucleotides outside the gene matches: 11. CDR3 length equals 15 residues. Germline V gene lookup returns CDR1 DFQATT and CDR2 SNEGSKA (reference sequence). CDR3 coding DNA: TGCAGTGCTGACAGGGGTCAGGGTCCGACCTACGAGCAGTACTTC. It specifies CSADRGQGPTYEQYF.

This clonotype has a count of ten or more. The V gene is TRBV14, the J gene TRBJ2-5; possibly TRBD2 for D (7 bases). V dropped 2 bases and J dropped 5 bases, with 12 bases sitting between them. The CDR3 loop spans 14 amino acids. Germline V CDR1 and CDR2: SGHDN, FVKESK. The DNA of the CDR3 is TGTGCCAGCAGCCAATTGCGGGGGCGGGAGACCCAGTACTTC. This gives the protein CASSQLRGRETQYF.

There are many counts of this clonotype. The rearrangement links TRBV7-9 to TRBJ2-1, with 8 bases aligning to TRBD2. This CDR3 spans 15 amino acids. CDR1 SEHNR and CDR2 FQNEAQ come from the germline V gene (reference sequence). The junction had 6 bases not matched to a gene; V was cut back by 8 bases and J by 0 bases. The CDR3 sequence is CASFLSGGSYNEQFF. In nucleotides, the CDR3 is TGTGCCAGCTTTTTGAGCGGGGGCTCCTACAATGAGCAGTTCTTC.

This clonotype was seen only a few times. This may come from a read error, since a much larger clone is one base off. The chain employs TRBV20-1 and TRBJ2-3; D may be TRBD2 (5 bases). The CDR3 runs to 13 residues. CDR1 is DFQATT, CDR2 SNEGSKA, per germline (reference sequence). V dropped 3 bases and J dropped 6 bases, with 13 bases sitting between them. The CDR3 region has the DNA TGCAGTGCTAGGATTGGTAGCGCGGATACGCAGTATTTT. Encoded protein: CSARIGSADTQYF.

This clonotype was observed many times. The genes are TRBV6-6 and TRBJ2-5; D may correspond to TRBD1 or TRBD2 (5 bases each). The CDR3 is 15 amino acids. Trimming shortened V by 6 bases and J by 2 bases, and 16 bases separated the two germline ends. CDR1 MNHNY and CDR2 SVGAGI come from the germline V gene (reference sequence). The DNA for the CDR3 is TGTGCCAGCAGCGGGGCAGCCCGGCAACAAGAGACCCAGTACTTC. Translation: CASSGAARQQETQYF.